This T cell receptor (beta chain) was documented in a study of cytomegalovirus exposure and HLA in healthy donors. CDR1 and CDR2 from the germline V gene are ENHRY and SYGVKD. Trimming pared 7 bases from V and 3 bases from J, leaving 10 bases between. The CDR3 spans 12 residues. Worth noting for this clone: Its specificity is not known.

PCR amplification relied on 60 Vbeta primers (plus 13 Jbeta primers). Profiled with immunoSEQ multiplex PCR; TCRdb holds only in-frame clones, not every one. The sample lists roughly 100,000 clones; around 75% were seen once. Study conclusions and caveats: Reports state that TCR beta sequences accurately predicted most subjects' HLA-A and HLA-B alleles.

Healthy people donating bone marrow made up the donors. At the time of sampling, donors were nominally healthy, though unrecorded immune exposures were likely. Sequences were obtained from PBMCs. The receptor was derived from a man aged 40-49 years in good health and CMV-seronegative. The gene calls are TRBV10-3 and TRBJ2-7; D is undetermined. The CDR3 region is CAINAENYEQYF. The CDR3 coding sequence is TGTGCCATCAATGCGGAGAACTACGAGCAGTACTTC.